Sequencing of this T cell receptor (beta chain) was carried out in a study of cytomegalovirus exposure and HLA in healthy donors. It was with 60 Vbeta and 13 Jbeta primers that the PCR ran. Data came from immunoSEQ multiplex PCR; TCRdb stores just in-frame clones and leaves some out. The sample's table shows around 200,000 clones. Deletions cut 6 bases from V and 5 bases from J, with 8 bases between. The V gene's germline CDR1 is DFQATT and CDR2 SNEGSKA (reference sequence). The length of the CDR3 is 11 residues. Sequencing was done on a sample of PBMCs. The chain couples TRBV20-1 to TRBJ2-4; D is undetermined. The clonotype was recovered from a woman in her twenties or thirties in good health and CMV-seropositive. CDR3 nucleotide sequence: TGCAGTGCGACTGACCAAAACATTCAGTACTTC. This translates into CSATDQNIQYF.